The TCR beta chain under discussion was sequenced for a study of Graves' ophthalmopathy and Graves' hyperthyroidism. This clonotype was detected only a few times. Using RNA transcripts, the TCR beta CDR3 regions were amplified. An opening RT-PCR round employed HTBI primers and preceded a second-round multiplex PCR. A single record per CDR3 protein comes from TCRdb applying MiXCR to the multiplex PCR reads. Altogether almost 750,000 distinct CDR3 sequences are present, approximately 40% being singletons, with the ten largest covering less than 55%. Ophthalmopathic donors had moderate-to-severe activity, CAS ≥3 and NOSPECS ≥4, with disease that had lasted under 3 months. The source material was peripheral blood. The clonotype comes from an adult man with Graves' ophthalmopathy.

DNA for the CDR3: TGCAGTGCCCGAGAGGACAGGGGGAACTATGGCTACACCTTC. Protein sequence: CSAREDRGNYGYTF. This chain links TRBV20-1 with TRBJ1-2, with 10 bases fitting TRBD1. The CDR3 is 14 residues long. V was clipped by 6 bases and J by 2 bases; unmatched bases: 6. Looked up from germline, CDR1 is DFQATT and CDR2 is SNEGSKA (reference sequence).